This TCR beta chain was found in a study of blood T cell repertoires in COVID-19. Overall study context: The samples span acute and convalescent COVID-19 from the United States, Italy and Spain. PBMCs, B-cell-depleted T cells, or T cells were the source of the cDNA or gDNA that made up the material.

V lost 2 bases and J lost 8; bases outside the gene matches: 11. CDR3 length equals 17 residues. The germline V gene encodes CDR1 MNHEY and CDR2 SMNVEV (reference sequence). Recruited during active infection, patients (from Seattle) were subsequently followed longitudinally. In the study's own analysis: Amplification of reference gene primers was used by the study to estimate nucleated cell counts. TCRdb keeps only in-frame clones here, not all; method: immunoSEQ multiplex PCR. The DNA was the basis for D and trimming; V, J and clone size are from that table. This table has about 350,000 clones, roughly 90% appearing once.

V and J are TRBV27 and TRBJ1-3; 11 bases align to TRBD1. The origin of this receptor is an older woman with COVID-19, enrolled during active disease. Sequencing was performed on peripheral blood. This chain's CDR3 is CASSLTGQGVPGDTIYF. The CDR3 DNA sequence: TGTGCCAGCAGTTTAACGGGACAGGGGGTCCCCGGGGACACCATATATTTT.